This T cell receptor beta chain comes out of a study of beta chain features in type 1 diabetes (dated by TCRdb to the late 2010s). About the full investigation: No differences in mean age, gender distribution, total cell number or subset yield were found between patients and healthy donors. The study compared the TCRB repertoires of sorted circulating CD4+ T cell subsets in recently diagnosed type 1 diabetes patients with those in matched healthy donors. A total of some 100,000,000 sorted cells were examined across all samples, and a strong correlation was observed between cell number per subset and RNA yield. Naive and central memory subsets were obtained from all 28 donors, but regulatory and stem cell-like memory subsets were isolated from only 8 patients and roughly 8 healthy donors. The paper's findings and limits, for the study overall: At VDJ recombination sites, type 1 diabetes patients had fewer insertions and more deleted nucleotides, which implies abnormalities in thymic rearrangement. Because cDNA was sequenced instead of genomic DNA, activated cells with high expression could be over-represented, although the groups did not differ in activation or CD3 levels. PCR may preferentially amplify shorter templates, but because patient and control samples were amplified and corrected together, any resulting skew would affect both groups equally. The naive, central memory and regulatory TCRB repertoires appeared to resemble one another more closely among patients than among healthy donors. Because the HLA sub-analyses included only small numbers of individuals, any influence of HLA type on TCRB rearrangement was left unresolved. In all four CD4+ subsets, TCRB CDR3 length was moderately but significantly shorter in type 1 diabetes patients.

Each donor gave one peripheral blood draw, averaging approximately 0.11 L, which was collected into heparinised tubes. Naive, central memory, regulatory and stem cell-like memory CD4+ T cells were sorted on a BD FACSAria II using a panel including CD45RO, CCR7, CD25, CD127, CD95 and CD27. A purity above 95% was achieved for all sorted populations. PBMCs were isolated immediately by Lymphoprep density gradient centrifugation and stained directly without culture. So that batch effects would be minimized, each experiment stained and sorted samples in pairs, pairing one healthy donor with one patient. V loses 6 bases at its end and J loses 4 bases; junction bases beyond the gene matches: 11. Including cysteine and phenylalanine, the CDR3 has 17 amino acids. Only the CDR3 portion is preserved as DNA: 51 bases, with reading frame beginning at the first base. In the germline V gene, CDR1 corresponds to KGHSH and CDR2 to LQKENI.

The entire isolated RNA was reverse transcribed using the High Capacity cDNA Reverse Transcription Kit, and thus expressed TCRB transcripts were sequenced. Naive, central memory and regulatory T cell samples underwent deep immunoSEQ sequencing, averaging around 3.9 million total reads per sample. Sorted cells were lysed in RLT buffer, and RNA was extracted using DNase-treated RNeasy Micro or Mini kits according to cell number. To prevent cross-contamination, each cell subset was processed individually, whereas patient and healthy donor samples were processed jointly. The immunoSEQ multiplex PCR was used to amplify TCRB sequences from cDNA, generating 87-bp fragments that spanned the CDR3 region. Sequencing of the amplicons was performed on the Illumina HiSeq platform. Per the source publication's procedure: Synthetic template baselines were used to correct PCR bias computationally, reads within Hamming distance 2 were collapsed, and singletons that could not be merged were discarded. Reads were aligned against IMGT to assign V, D and J genes, CDR3 length and insertions or deletions at six rearrangement sites. Within each subset, clonotype counts were normalized to sorted cell number, and only after that were true diversity and Gini coefficients computed with the tcR R package. Repertoire sharing was quantified using the overlap coefficient calculated on TCRB nucleotide sequences. Out-of-frame TCRB sequences from naive cells were analyzed as a proxy for the pre-selection repertoire. What TCRdb holds here is the immuneACCESS table cut down to in-frame rearrangements. Part of the clones is not present; checked against another copy, under half of the missing clones reflect an unresolved V gene, and the others are unexplained. The V and J calls and clone size were taken over from that table, and D and trimming were inferred from the DNA. The sample table records 250,000 or so clones; about 15% of these occur just once. The ten largest account for 0.019% of the sample.

For this clone: Its antigen specificity is not known. No base quality values were provided; no much bigger clone lies one nucleotide off.

Sample: naive CD4+ T cells from blood. In the paper's terms, the cell subset or site label means: true naive CD4+ T cells. Here the chain combines TRBV18 and TRBJ2-1, with 11 bases aligning to TRBD2. The receptor's source is a man under 40 with type 1 diabetes. This receptor has the CDR3 CASSQGLAARGYNEQFF. The bases read TGTGCCAGCTCGCAGGGACTAGCGGCGAGGGGGTACAATGAGCAGTTCTTC.